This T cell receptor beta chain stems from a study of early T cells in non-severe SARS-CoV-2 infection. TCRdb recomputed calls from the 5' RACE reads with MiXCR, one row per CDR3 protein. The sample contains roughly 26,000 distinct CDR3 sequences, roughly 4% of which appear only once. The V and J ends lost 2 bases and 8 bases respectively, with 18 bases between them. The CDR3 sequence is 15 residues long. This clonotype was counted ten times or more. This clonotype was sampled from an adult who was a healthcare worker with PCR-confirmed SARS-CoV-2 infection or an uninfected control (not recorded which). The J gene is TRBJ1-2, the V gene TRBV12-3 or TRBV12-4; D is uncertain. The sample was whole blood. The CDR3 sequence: CASSLFSRDLRGYTF. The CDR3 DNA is TGTGCCAGCAGTTTATTTTCACGGGATTTGCGGGGCTACACCTTC.